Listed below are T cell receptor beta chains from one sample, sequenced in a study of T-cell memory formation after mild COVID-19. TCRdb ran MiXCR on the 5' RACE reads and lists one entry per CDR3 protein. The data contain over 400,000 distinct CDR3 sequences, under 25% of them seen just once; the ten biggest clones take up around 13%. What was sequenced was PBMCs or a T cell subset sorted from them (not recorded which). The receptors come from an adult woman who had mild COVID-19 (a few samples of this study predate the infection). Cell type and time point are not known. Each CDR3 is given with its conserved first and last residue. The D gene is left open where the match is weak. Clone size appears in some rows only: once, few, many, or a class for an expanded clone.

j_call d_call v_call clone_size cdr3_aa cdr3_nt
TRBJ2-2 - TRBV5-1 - CASSLAPSSDTGELFF TGCGCCAGCAGCTTGGCCCCCTCATCCGACACCGGGGAGCTGTTTTTT
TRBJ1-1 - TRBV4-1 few CASSQTRGTPEAFF TGCGCCAGCAGCCAGACTCGAGGAACTCCTGAAGCTTTCTTT
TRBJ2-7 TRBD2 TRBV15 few CATSPGLAGYEQYF TGTGCCACCAGCCCGGGACTAGCGGGGTACGAGCAGTACTTC
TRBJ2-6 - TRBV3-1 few CASSYSANVLTF TGTGCCAGCAGCTATTCCGCCAACGTCCTGACTTTC
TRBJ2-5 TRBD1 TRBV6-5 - CASRPGQGGETQYF TGTGCCAGCAGGCCCGGACAGGGTGGGGAGACCCAGTACTTC
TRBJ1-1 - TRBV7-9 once CASTFPGTTNTEAFF TGTGCCAGCACCTTCCCCGGGACAACCAACACTGAAGCTTTCTTT
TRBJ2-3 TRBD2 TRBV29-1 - CSVEGFEGLAGASTDTQYF TGCAGCGTTGAAGGGTTCGAAGGACTAGCGGGAGCTAGCACAGATACGCAGTATTTT
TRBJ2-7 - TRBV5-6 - CASSSEGLTYEQYF TGTGCCAGCAGCTCCGAGGGGCTTACCTACGAGCAGTACTTC
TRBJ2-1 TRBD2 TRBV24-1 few CATSDASGLTNEQFF TGTGCCACCAGTGATGCTAGCGGACTGACAAATGAGCAGTTCTTC
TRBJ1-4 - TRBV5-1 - CASNEGATNEKLFF TGCGCCAGCAACGAGGGAGCAACTAATGAAAAACTGTTTTTT
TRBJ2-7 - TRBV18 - CASSFGGQSSYEQYF TGTGCCAGCTCCTTCGGGGGACAGAGCTCCTACGAGCAGTACTTC
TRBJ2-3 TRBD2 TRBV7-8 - CASSLAGTSGFTQYF TGTGCCAGCAGCTTAGCCGGGACTAGCGGATTTACGCAGTATTTT
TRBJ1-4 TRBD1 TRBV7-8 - CASSLGQGRVVEKLFF TGTGCCAGCAGCTTGGGACAGGGCCGGGTTGTAGAAAAACTGTTTTTT
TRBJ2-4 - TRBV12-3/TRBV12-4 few CASSFGLGEAIQYF TGTGCCAGCAGTTTCGGTTTGGGTGAAGCCATTCAGTACTTC